The entry below describes one T cell receptor beta chain. The sample comes from a study of blood T cell repertoires in COVID-19. Profiled with immunoSEQ multiplex PCR; TCRdb holds only in-frame clones, not every one. This sample has around 370,000 clones; under 95% occur once, and the top ten carry around 3.3%. The sequence was obtained from a woman aged 18-29 years who had recovered from COVID-19. Sequenced sample: peripheral blood.

Here the CDR3 reads CASSLGVDRSFGNQPQHF. CDR3 DNA sequence: TGTGCCAGCAGCTTAGGGGTGGACAGGTCTTTCGGCAATCAGCCCCAGCATTTT. This rearrangement joins TRBV7-8 to TRBJ1-5; 7 bases match TRBD1. V was clipped by 1 base and J by 2 bases; unmatched bases: 11. The germline V gene encodes CDR1 SGHVS and CDR2 FQNEAQ. CDR3 length equals 18 residues. Using reference TRBV7-8 and TRBJ1-5 for the parts outside the CDR3, the full variable domain is GAGVSQSPRYKVAKRGQDVALRCDPISGHVSLFWYQQALGQGPEFLTYFQNEAQLDKSGLPSDRFFAERPEGSVSTLKIQRTQQEDSAVYLCASSLGVDRSFGNQPQHFGDGTRLSIL.